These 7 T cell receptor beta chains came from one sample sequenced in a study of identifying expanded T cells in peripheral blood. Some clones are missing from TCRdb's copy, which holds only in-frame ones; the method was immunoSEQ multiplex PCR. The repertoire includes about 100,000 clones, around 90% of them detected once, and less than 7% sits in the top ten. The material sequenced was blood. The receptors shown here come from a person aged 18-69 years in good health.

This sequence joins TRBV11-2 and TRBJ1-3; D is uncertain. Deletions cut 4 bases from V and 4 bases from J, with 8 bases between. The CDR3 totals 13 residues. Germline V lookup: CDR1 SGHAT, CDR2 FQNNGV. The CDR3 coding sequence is TGTGCCAGCAGCTCTAATCTCGGAAACACCATATATTTT. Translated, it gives CASSSNLGNTIYF.

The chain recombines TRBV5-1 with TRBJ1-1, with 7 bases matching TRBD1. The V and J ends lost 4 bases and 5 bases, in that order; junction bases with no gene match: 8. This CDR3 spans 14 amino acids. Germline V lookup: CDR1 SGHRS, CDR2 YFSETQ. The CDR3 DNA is TGCGCCAGCAGCCCCGTGAGGGGGCGGACTGAAGCTTTCTTT. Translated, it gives CASSPVRGRTEAFF.

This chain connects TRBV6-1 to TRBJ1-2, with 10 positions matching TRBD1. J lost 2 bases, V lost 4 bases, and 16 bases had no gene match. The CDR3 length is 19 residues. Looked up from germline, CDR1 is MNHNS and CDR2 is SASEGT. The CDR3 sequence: CASSVIGQGVLTRNYGYTF. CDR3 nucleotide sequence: TGTGCCAGCAGTGTAATAGGACAGGGGGTCCTAACCCGCAACTATGGCTACACCTTC.

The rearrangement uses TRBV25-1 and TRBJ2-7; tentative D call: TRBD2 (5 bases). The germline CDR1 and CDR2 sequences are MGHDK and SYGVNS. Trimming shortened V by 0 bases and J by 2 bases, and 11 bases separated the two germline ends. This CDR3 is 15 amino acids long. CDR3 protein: CASSEYSGNAYEQYF. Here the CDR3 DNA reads TGTGCCAGCAGTGAATATTCGGGGAACGCCTACGAGCAGTACTTC.

CDR3 residues: CASTLRGSYNSPLHF. As DNA, the CDR3 is TGTGCCAGCACCCTAAGGGGCTCCTATAATTCACCCCTCCACTTT. The chain links TRBV5-4 to TRBJ1-6; D is possibly TRBD1 (5 bases). Germline loops: CDR1 SGHNT, CDR2 YYREEE (reference sequence). Trimming took 6 bases from V and 0 from J, leaving 10 bases between them. The CDR3 length is 15 residues.

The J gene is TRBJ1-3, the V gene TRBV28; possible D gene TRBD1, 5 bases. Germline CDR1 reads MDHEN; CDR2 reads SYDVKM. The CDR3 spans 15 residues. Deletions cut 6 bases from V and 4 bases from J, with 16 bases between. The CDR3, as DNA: TGTGCCAGCAGCTGGGAACAGGCGGGCGGAAACACCATATATTTT. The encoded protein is CASSWEQAGGNTIYF. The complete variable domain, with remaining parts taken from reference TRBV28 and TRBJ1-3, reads DVKVTQSSRYLVKRTGEKVFLECVQDMDHENMFWYRQDPGLGLRLIYFSYDVKMKEKGDIPEGYSVSREKKERFSLILESASTNQTSMYLCASSWEQAGGNTIYFGEGSWLTVV.

CDR3 DNA sequence: TGTGCCAGCACCTCACTAGCGGGAGACAAAAACATTCAGTACTTC. Residues: CASTSLAGDKNIQYF. This rearrangement joins TRBV6-5 to TRBJ2-4, with 11 bases lining up with TRBD2. CDR3 size: 15 residues. Germline V lookup: CDR1 MNHEY, CDR2 SVGAGI. The ends lost 7 bases at V and 3 bases at J; junction bases unmatched: 5.